These 32 T cell receptor beta chains originate from one sample sequenced in a study of tumor and adjacent non-tumor tissue in lung cancer. RNA was extracted from bulk tissue without any cell sorting. TCRbeta libraries were built with three rounds of nested PCR, modified from ARM-PCR. TCRdb re-derived calls from the multiplex PCR reads in MiXCR, one entry per CDR3 protein. The sample has tens of thousands of distinct CDR3 sequences, about two thirds seen once. Sequencing input: lung tumor tissue. These receptors came from a woman aged 70-85 years with non-small cell lung cancer.

V is TRBV5-4 and J is TRBJ1-2; maybe TRBD1 (6 bases). The V gene's germline CDR1 is SGHNT and CDR2 YYREEE (reference sequence). CDR3 length equals 15 residues. The CDR3 sequence: CISSLGGPGVAGYTF. DNA of the CDR3: TGTATCAGCAGCTTGGGGGGACCAGGGGTGGCTGGCTACACCTTC.

With regard to this clonotype: Compared with germline, one end of the junction differs, possibly owing to a read error. The chain is built from TRBV4-2 and TRBJ1-2, with D possibly TRBD1 on 5 matching bases. Germline V gives CDR1 LGHNA, CDR2 YNFKEQ. The CDR3 has 16 residues. CDR3 loop: CASSQDRGASNYDYTF. The CDR3 DNA reads TGTGCCAGCAGCCAAGACCGTGGGGCTAGCAACTATGACTACACCTTC.

This chain connects TRBV6-2 or TRBV6-3 to TRBJ2-7; 9 bases are a match to TRBD2. The germline CDR1 and CDR2 sequences are MNHEY and SVGEGT. This CDR3 comprises 15 residues. Germline trimming cut 11 bases from V and 3 bases from J; bases unmatched to any gene: 14. The CDR3 loop reads CAGTAPRLAVYEQYF. The CDR3 DNA is TGTGCCGGCACCGCCCCGAGACTAGCGGTCTACGAGCAGTACTTC.

Note on this clonotype: The junction shows a germline mismatch at one end, possibly a read error. The V gene is TRBV6-1, the J gene TRBJ2-1; the match to TRBD1 covers 10 bases. This CDR3 contains 22 residues. CDR1 is MNHNS and CDR2 is SASEGT in the germline V gene. CDR3 residues: CASRARAPTGGLETGEWNDQFF. In DNA, the CDR3 is TGTGCCAGCAGGGCTCGAGCCCCGACAGGGGGCCTTGAGACGGGAGAGTGGAATGATCAGTTCTTC.

In regard to this clonotype: Germline and junction disagree at one end, which may indicate a read error. The genes are TRBV24-1 and TRBJ2-1; unclear D gene. CDR1 and CDR2 from the germline V gene are KGHDR and SFDVKD. There are 16 residues in the CDR3. CDR3 bases: TGTGCCAACAGTGGAAAGGGAAGCTTCTCCTACAATGAGCAGTTCTTC. Translated, it gives CANSGKGSFSYNEQFF.

DNA for the CDR3: TGTGCCAGCAGTACGTCCTACCTAGAGACCCAGTACTTC. Its protein is CASSTSYLETQYF. The V gene is TRBV6-1, the J gene TRBJ2-5; D remains unclear. The CDR3 loop spans 13 amino acids. V was clipped by 5 bases and J by 4 bases, with 11 bases between them. Germline loops: CDR1 MNHNS, CDR2 SASEGT.

This clonotype occurred many times. A much larger clone differs from this one at a single base, so this may be a read error. DNA of the CDR3: TGCAGCGTCAGGGGATCTGGAAACACCACATATTTT. It yields the protein CSVRGSGNTTYF. The gene calls are TRBV29-1 and TRBJ1-3; TRBD1 is a possible D gene (6 bases). CDR3 length equals 12 residues. The germline gives CDR1 SQVTM, CDR2 ANQGSEA.

Regarding this clonotype: No conserved phenylalanine or tryptophan is present at the end of the CDR3, so a read error is the likely explanation. The chain combines TRBV6-5 with TRBJ1-5; the D is unclear. The CDR3 totals 12 residues. Germline values: CDR1 MNHEY, CDR2 SVGAGI. CDR3 protein: CASSPTTQPQHC. The DNA for the CDR3 is TGTGCCAGCAGTCCTACTACTCAGCCTCAGCATTGT.

This clonotype was seen a single time. A junction boundary mismatches the germline segment, possibly from a read error. DNA of the CDR3: TGTACCAGCAGCCAGGGGACTAGCGGCTGCAATGAGCAGTTCTTC. Translated, it gives CTSSQGTSGCNEQFF. V usage is TRBV4-2 and J usage is TRBJ2-1; 11 nucleotides agree with TRBD2. The length of the CDR3 is 15 residues. Germline V gene data show CDR1 as LGHNA and CDR2 as YNFKEQ.

With respect to this clonotype: Germline and junction disagree at one end, which may indicate a read error. This chain links TRBV5-5 with TRBJ2-7, with 7 bases aligning to TRBD2. The CDR3 contains 15 residues. CDR1 and CDR2 (germline): SGHKS, YYEKEE (reference sequence). The CDR3 coding sequence is TGTGCCAGCAGCTTGGTCGCGGGAGTAGTCTCCGGTGGGAACTTC. It codes for CASSLVAGVVSGGNF.

A note on this clonotype: Germline is not matched at one junction end, which may reflect a read error. The V call is TRBV11-2, the J call TRBJ1-3; D unclear. Germline V CDR1 and CDR2: SGHAT, FQNNGV. This CDR3 comprises 11 residues. CDR3: CVSSSTPSIHF. CDR3 DNA sequence: TGTGTCAGCAGCTCGACACCTTCAATTCATTTT.

The V call is TRBV6-6, the J call TRBJ2-1; D may be TRBD1 or TRBD2 (5 bases each). V lost 7 bases, J lost 7 bases, and 20 bases lay in between. The CDR3 loop spans 15 amino acids. Germline V gene data show CDR1 as MNHNY and CDR2 as SVGAGI (reference sequence). The CDR3 loop reads CASNAGRAGGNEQFF. The CDR3 bases are TGTGCCAGCAATGCAGGGCGAGCCGGCGGGAATGAGCAGTTCTTC.

V usage is TRBV20-1 and J usage is TRBJ2-3, with D possibly being TRBD2 (6 bases). This CDR3 has 17 amino acids. Between the trimmed V and J ends, which lost 7 bases and 2 bases, there was a span of 25 bases. Germline assignment: CDR1 DFQATT and CDR2 SNEGSKA (reference sequence). Here the CDR3 reads CSGRQERDGGITDTQYF. The CDR3 bases are TGCAGTGGTAGGCAAGAGAGGGACGGAGGGATCACAGATACGCAGTATTTT.

Note on this clonotype: A read error may explain this, as a much larger clone is one base away. V is TRBV24-1 and J is TRBJ2-5; D might be TRBD2 (6 bases). The CDR3 spans 15 residues. The V gene's germline CDR1 is KGHDR and CDR2 SFDVKD. The CDR3 is CATSDPGLLGETHYF. CDR3 DNA: TGTGCCACCAGTGACCCCGGACTATTGGGAGAGACCCATTACTTC.

Remarks on this clonotype: Possible read error: a much larger clone is one base away. No conserved phenylalanine or tryptophan is present at the end of the CDR3, so a read error is the likely explanation. The V and J genes are TRBV20-1 and TRBJ1-5; no definite D call. In germline, CDR1 is DFQATT, CDR2 SNEGSKA (reference sequence). Trimming cost V 6 bases and J 1 base, with 10 bases left between them. The CDR3 covers 13 residues. In DNA form, the CDR3 reads TGCAGTGCATGGGCCCTCAGCAATCAGCCCCAGCATTCT. Amino acid sequence: CSAWALSNQPQHS.

Comment on this clonotype: A read error may explain this, as a much larger clone is one base away. CDR3 in amino acids: CATSDLPYGDRADSNEQFF. For the CDR3, the DNA is TGTGCCACCAGTGATTTGCCCTATGGGGACAGGGCTGACTCCAATGAGCAGTTCTTC. The chain recombines TRBV24-1 with TRBJ2-1, with 9 bases identical to TRBD1. Germline loops: CDR1 KGHDR, CDR2 SFDVKD. J gave up 6 bases and V 0 bases, and 14 bases lay outside the gene matches. The CDR3 extends over 19 amino acids.

For this clonotype: A junction boundary mismatches the germline segment, possibly from a read error. The rearrangement links TRBV5-1 to TRBJ2-3; TRBD1 aligns across 8 bases. Germline-derived CDR1 and CDR2 are SGHRS and YFSETQ. CDR3 length: 14 residues. The CDR3 bases are TGCGCCAGCAGCCAGGACAGGGCGGCAGATACGCAGTACTTT. It codes for CASSQDRAADTQYF.

This clonotype was observed a single time. An end of the junction differs from the germline gene, which may be a read error. The gene calls are TRBV6-5 and TRBJ1-5, with a possible D match to TRBD1 (5 bases). The germline V gene encodes CDR1 MNHEY and CDR2 SVGAGI. There are 13 residues in the CDR3. The CDR3 bases are TGTACCAGCAGTTACCTCGGCGGAGGGGTCCAGCATTTT. It yields the protein CTSSYLGGGVQHF.

As for this clonotype: Without the conserved terminal phenylalanine or tryptophan, this CDR3 likely stems from a read error. This CDR3 reads CASSFIRDPTGANVLTI. The CDR3 DNA reads as TGTGCCAGTAGCTTTATACGGGATCCTACTGGGGCCAACGTCCTGACTATC. J is TRBJ2-6 and V is TRBV7-9; possible D gene TRBD2, 5 bases. The CDR3 has 17 residues. CDR1 is SEHNR, CDR2 FQNEAQ, per germline (reference sequence).

The gene calls are TRBV7-6 and TRBJ1-1, with TRBD1 matching 10 bases. J lost 4 bases, V lost 3 bases, and 2 bases had no gene match. This CDR3 is built from 14 residues. Germline V gene sequence: CDR1 SGHVS, CDR2 FNYEAQ. CDR3 sequence: CASSLDRGSTEAFF. The CDR3 bases are TGTGCCAGCAGCTTGGACAGGGGGAGCACTGAAGCTTTCTTT.

Turning to this clonotype: No conserved phenylalanine or tryptophan ends this CDR3, so it is likely a read error. The genes are TRBV29-1 and TRBJ2-7; the D gene is possibly TRBD2 (5 bases). The CDR3 length is 13 residues. V was trimmed by 5 bases and J by 0 bases, leaving 11 bases between them. Germline V gives CDR1 SQVTM, CDR2 ANQGSEA. For the CDR3, the DNA is TGCAGCGTTATGGTTAGCGCCTCCTACGAGCAGTACTTA. Its translation is CSVMVSASYEQYL.

Points on this clonotype: A much bigger clone sits one base away, suggesting this may be a read error. This chain joins TRBV15 and TRBJ1-4, with D possibly being TRBD1 (6 bases). The CDR3 runs 14 residues. CDR1 and CDR2 (germline): LNHNV, YYDKDF (reference sequence). V lost 1 base, J lost 8 bases, and 11 bases lay in between. The CDR3 coding sequence is TGTGCCACCAGCAGAGGACAGGAGGAGGAAAAACTGTTTTTT. Amino acid sequence: CATSRGQEEEKLFF.

A single count supports this clonotype. No conserved phenylalanine or tryptophan ends this CDR3, so it is likely a read error. This chain links TRBV11-3 with TRBJ2-5; D may match TRBD1 or TRBD2 (5 bases each). V dropped 1 base and J dropped 5 bases, with 8 bases sitting between them. The germline V gene has CDR1 SGHNT and CDR2 YENEEA. The CDR3 totals 13 residues. CDR3 nucleotide sequence: TGTGCCAGCAGCTTAGTCGAGGGGGAGACCCAGTACATC. Its protein is CASSLVEGETQYI.

This clonotype was seen a few times. The V and J genes are TRBV7-3 and TRBJ2-2; no reliable D call. The CDR3 runs 15 residues. Germline loops: CDR1 SGHTA, CDR2 FQGTGA. V was cut by 2 bases and J by 4 bases, with 11 bases left in between. The CDR3 protein is CASSLGGPPTGELFF. The CDR3 DNA follows: TGTGCCAGCAGCTTAGGCGGCCCGCCCACCGGGGAGCTGTTTTTT.

In its sample, this clonotype was seen many times. This may arise from a read error, as a much more abundant clone is one base away. The V and J genes are TRBV11-1 and TRBJ2-3; D is uncertain. CDR3 size: 13 residues. V shed 8 bases and J shed 2 bases, with 11 bases lying between them. CDR1 is SGHAT and CDR2 is FQDESV in the germline V gene (reference sequence). The CDR3 sequence: CASANSFTDTQYF. CDR3 in DNA: TGTGCCAGCGCCAACTCCTTCACAGATACGCAGTATTTT.

The chain uses TRBV29-1 and TRBJ1-2, with 9 bases that match TRBD1. V lost 8 bases and J lost 10; bases outside the gene matches: 11. The CDR3 is made up of 12 amino acids. Germline V gives CDR1 SQVTM, CDR2 ANQGSEA. The CDR3: CSTRGQGDDYTF. The CDR3 DNA is TGCAGCACCCGGGGACAGGGCGATGACTACACCTTC.

For this clonotype: One end of the junction fails to match germline, which may point to a read error. This chain joins TRBV4-1 and TRBJ1-1, with a tentative D call TRBD1 (5 bases). This CDR3 is 15 amino acids long. The germline V gene encodes CDR1 MGHRA and CDR2 YSYEKL. The CDR3 DNA is TGCGCCATCAGCCAAGACAAGGGACGGTTGACTGAAGCTTTCTTT. Translation gives CAISQDKGRLTEAFF.

A note on this clonotype: The CDR3 carries no conserved terminal phenylalanine or tryptophan, so it likely arises from a read error. The chain combines TRBV11-1 with TRBJ2-1, with 10 bases fitting TRBD2. The DNA end is a closer match to TRBJ2-7, so the J assignment may be wrong. CDR3 size: 17 residues. The germline V gene encodes CDR1 SGHAT and CDR2 FQDESV (reference sequence). CDR3 nucleotides: TGTGCCAGCAGCTCCCACTTAGCGGGAGGTTCCTACATTGAGCAGTACTCC. It is translated as CASSSHLAGGSYIEQYS.

With regard to this clonotype: Its ends do not fully match the called genes, so a read error is possible. This chain uses TRBV29-1 with TRBJ1-2, with D unclear. This CDR3 has 14 amino acids. Germline values: CDR1 SQVTM, CDR2 ANQGSEA. As DNA, the CDR3 is TGCAGCGTTGAGGATGACAAAGCTAACTATGGCTACACTTTC. Amino acids: CSVEDDKANYGYTF. The full variable domain, in which reference TRBV29-1 and TRBJ1-2 provide the parts outside the CDR3, is SAVISQKPSRDICQRGTSLTIQCQVDSQVTMMFWYRQQPGQSLTLIATANQGSEATYESGFVIDKFPISRPNLTFSTLTVSNMSPEDSSIYLCSVEDDKANYGYTFGSGTRLTVV.

The V and J genes are TRBV6-2 or TRBV6-3 and TRBJ2-1; D gene uncertain. The V gene's germline CDR1 is MNHEY and CDR2 SVGEGT. Trimming cost V 10 bases and J 5 bases, with 12 bases left between them. CDR3 length equals 12 residues. CDR3: CANSYPHNEQFF. CDR3 DNA: TGTGCCAATAGCTACCCACACAATGAGCAGTTCTTC.

Of note for this clonotype: The germline gene is not matched at one end of the junction; a read error may be the cause. The chain carries TRBV28 and TRBJ2-7, with no clear D. This CDR3 is built from 14 residues. Germline V gene data show CDR1 as MDHEN and CDR2 as SYDVKM. The CDR3 spells CASSFPSSSYEEYF. CDR3 coding DNA: TGTGCCAGCAGTTTCCCCAGTTCCTCCTACGAGGAGTATTTC.

The chain combines TRBV5-4 with TRBJ2-1, with TRBD2 matching over 7 bases. The CDR3 extends over 14 amino acids. Trimming cost V 3 bases and J 7 bases; bases outside gene matches: 7. Germline V lookup: CDR1 SGHNT, CDR2 YYREEE (reference sequence). In nucleotides, the CDR3 is TGTGCCAGCAGCTCCGGGACTACTGGGAATGAGCAGTTCTTC. Residues: CASSSGTTGNEQFF.